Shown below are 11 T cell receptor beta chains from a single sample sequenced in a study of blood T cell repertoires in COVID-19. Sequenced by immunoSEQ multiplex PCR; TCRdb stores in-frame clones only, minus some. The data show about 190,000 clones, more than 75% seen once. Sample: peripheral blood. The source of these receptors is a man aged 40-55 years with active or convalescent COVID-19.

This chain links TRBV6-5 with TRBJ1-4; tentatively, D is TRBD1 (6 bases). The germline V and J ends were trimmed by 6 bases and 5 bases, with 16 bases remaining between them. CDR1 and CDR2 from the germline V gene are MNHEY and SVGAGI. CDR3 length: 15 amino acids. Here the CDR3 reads CASRGNRVLNEKLFF. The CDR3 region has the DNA TGTGCCAGCAGGGGGAACAGGGTCTTAAATGAAAAACTGTTTTTT.

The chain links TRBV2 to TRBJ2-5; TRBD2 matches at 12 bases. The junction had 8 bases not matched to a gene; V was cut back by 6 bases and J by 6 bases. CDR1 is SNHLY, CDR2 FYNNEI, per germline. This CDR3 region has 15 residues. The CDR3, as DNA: TGTGCCAGCAGGGCTTCTAGCGGGGGGGCCAAGACCCAGTACTTC. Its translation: CASRASSGGAKTQYF. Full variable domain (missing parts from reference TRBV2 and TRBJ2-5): EPEVTQTPSHQVTQMGQEVILRCVPISNHLYFYWYRQILGQKVEFLVSFYNNEISEKSEIFDDQFSVERPDGSNFTLKIRSTKLEDSAMYFCASRASSGGAKTQYFGPGTRLLVL.

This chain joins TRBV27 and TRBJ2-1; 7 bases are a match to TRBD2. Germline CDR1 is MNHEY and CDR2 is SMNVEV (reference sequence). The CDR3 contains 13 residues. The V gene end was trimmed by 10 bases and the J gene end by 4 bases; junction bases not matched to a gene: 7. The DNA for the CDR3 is TGTGCCACCAGCGGGGTCAATTACAATGAGCAGTTCTTC. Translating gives CATSGVNYNEQFF.

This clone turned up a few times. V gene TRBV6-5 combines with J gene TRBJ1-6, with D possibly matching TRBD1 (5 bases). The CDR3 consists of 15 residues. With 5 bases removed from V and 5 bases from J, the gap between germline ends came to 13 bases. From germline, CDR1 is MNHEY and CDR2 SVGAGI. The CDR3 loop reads CASSRLTVDNSPLHF. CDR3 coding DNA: TGTGCCAGCAGTAGATTGACAGTAGATAATTCACCCCTCCACTTT.

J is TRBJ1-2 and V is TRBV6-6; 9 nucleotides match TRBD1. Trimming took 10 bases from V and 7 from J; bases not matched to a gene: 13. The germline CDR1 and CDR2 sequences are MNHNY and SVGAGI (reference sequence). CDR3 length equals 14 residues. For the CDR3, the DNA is TGTGCCACCACCCCTTTGAGGACAGGGGCTGGCTACACCTTC. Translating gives CATTPLRTGAGYTF.

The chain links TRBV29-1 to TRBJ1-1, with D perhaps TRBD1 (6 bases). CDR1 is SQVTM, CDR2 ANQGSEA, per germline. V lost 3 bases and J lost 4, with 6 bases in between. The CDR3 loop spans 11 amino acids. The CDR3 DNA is TGCAGCGTTGACAGGGGCACTGAAGCTTTCTTT. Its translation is CSVDRGTEAFF.

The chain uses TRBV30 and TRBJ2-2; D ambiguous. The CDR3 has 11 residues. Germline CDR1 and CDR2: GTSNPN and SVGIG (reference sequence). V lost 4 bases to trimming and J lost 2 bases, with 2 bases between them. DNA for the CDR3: TGTGCCTGGACAAACACCGGGGAGCTGTTTTTT. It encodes CAWTNTGELFF.

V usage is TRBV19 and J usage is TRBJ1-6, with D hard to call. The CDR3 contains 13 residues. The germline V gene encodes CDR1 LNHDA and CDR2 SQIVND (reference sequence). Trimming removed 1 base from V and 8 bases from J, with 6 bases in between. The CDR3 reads CASSIGGDSPLHF. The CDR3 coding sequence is TGTGCCAGTAGTATAGGCGGGGATTCACCCCTCCACTTT.

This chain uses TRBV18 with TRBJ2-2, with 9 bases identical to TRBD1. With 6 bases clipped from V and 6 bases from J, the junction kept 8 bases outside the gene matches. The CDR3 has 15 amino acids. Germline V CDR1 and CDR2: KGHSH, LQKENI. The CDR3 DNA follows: TGTGCCAGCTCCAACCCGGGACAGGGCGCCGGGGAGCTGTTTTTT. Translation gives CASSNPGQGAGELFF.

The CDR3 DNA follows: TGTGCTAGTGCCGGAACAGTCAACGAGCAGTACTTC. It yields the protein CASAGTVNEQYF. The V call is TRBV12-5, the J call TRBJ2-7; D gene ambiguous. The CDR3 has 12 amino acids. Per the germline V gene, CDR1 is LGHNT and CDR2 is FRNRAP. Trimming stripped 7 bases from V and 5 bases from J, with 12 bases between.

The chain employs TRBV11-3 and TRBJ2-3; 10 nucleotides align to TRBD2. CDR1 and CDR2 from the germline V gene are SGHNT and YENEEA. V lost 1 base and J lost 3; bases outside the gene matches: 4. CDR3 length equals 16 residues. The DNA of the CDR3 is TGTGCCAGCAGCTTAGGTACTAGCGGGGATACAGATACGCAGTATTTT. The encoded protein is CASSLGTSGDTDTQYF.